Following are 32 T cell receptor beta chains from one sample sequenced in a study of T cells after posttransplantation cyclophosphamide. Data came from immunoSEQ multiplex PCR; TCRdb stores just in-frame clones and leaves some out. In total the sample includes several thousand clones, none of them seen once. Busulfan-fludarabine conditioning, marrow transplant, and cyclophosphamide on days +3 and +4 were administered. The sequencing here drew on PBMCs, taken after allogeneic stem cell transplant with posttransplant cyclophosphamide. Source of these receptors: a female patient aged 45-60 years who received an allogeneic stem cell transplant from an unrelated donor, was CMV-positive, and had acute GVHD only. The T cells may come from the graft donor.

This clone has ten or more counts. The genes are TRBV29-1 and TRBJ2-5; possible D gene TRBD1, 5 bases. V was clipped by 3 bases and J by 2 bases, with 10 bases between them. CDR3 length equals 13 residues. Germline V gene data show CDR1 as SQVTM and CDR2 as ANQGSEA. In nucleotides, the CDR3 is TGCAGCGTTGACAGGGAAGGGCAAGAGACCCAGTACTTC. Amino acid sequence: CSVDREGQETQYF.

Ten or more counts support this clone. V gene TRBV10-3 combines with J gene TRBJ2-1; weak D call: TRBD2 (6 bases). This CDR3 spans 12 amino acids. V gave up 11 bases and J gave up 5 bases, with 13 bases separating them. CDR1 ENHRY and CDR2 SYGVKD come from the germline V gene. CDR3 loop: CASRGANNEQFF. The CDR3 bases are TGTGCCTCGCGGGGTGCTAACAATGAGCAGTTCTTC.

In its sample, this clone is medium-sized. The V and J genes are TRBV10-3 and TRBJ2-7; 12 bases are a match to TRBD2. Germline values: CDR1 ENHRY, CDR2 SYGVKD. The CDR3 has 18 residues. The V segment lost 2 bases and the J segment 0 bases; nucleotides outside the gene matches: 8. The CDR3 nucleotides are TGTGCCATCAGTGAGGTGCCTAGCGGGAGGGGTTACTCCTACGAGCAGTACTTC. Protein product: CAISEVPSGRGYSYEQYF.

This clone was counted between two and nine times. The chain combines TRBV4-2 with TRBJ2-1, with D hard to call. The CDR3 spans 14 residues. V shed 1 base and J shed 6 bases, with 10 bases lying between them. Germline V gene data show CDR1 as LGHNA and CDR2 as YNFKEQ. The CDR3 nucleotides are TGTGCCAGCAGCCAAGGGCCTTCCGCCAATGAGCAGTTCTTC. Translated, it gives CASSQGPSANEQFF.

By share of the sample, this clone is medium-sized. This chain joins TRBV4-3 and TRBJ2-7; 8 bases are shared with TRBD1. The CDR3 runs 14 residues. Trimming removed 0 bases from V and 7 bases from J; junction bases left unmatched: 5. Germline CDR1 is LGHNA and CDR2 is YSLEER. CDR3 loop: CASSQEGRGREQYF. For the CDR3, the DNA is TGCGCCAGCAGCCAAGAAGGCAGGGGGCGGGAGCAGTACTTC.

The table lists this clone with many counts. This chain uses TRBV4-3 with TRBJ2-5; 9 nucleotides line up with TRBD2. CDR1 is LGHNA, CDR2 YSLEER, per germline. This CDR3 is 15 amino acids long. Trimming cost V 2 bases and J 3 bases; bases outside gene matches: 4. The CDR3 region is CASSQLRGGKETQYF. CDR3 coding DNA: TGCGCCAGCAGCCAATTGCGGGGGGGGAAAGAGACCCAGTACTTC.

This clone has ten or more counts. The V and J genes are TRBV28 and TRBJ1-1; D remains ambiguous. Germline CDR1 reads MDHEN; CDR2 reads SYDVKM. CDR3 length: 15 amino acids. V gave up 5 bases and J gave up 3 bases, with 16 bases separating them. The CDR3 sequence: CASSPRGGSHTEAFF. The CDR3 region has the DNA TGTGCCAGCAGTCCCCGAGGAGGGAGTCACACTGAAGCTTTCTTT.

This clone was found many times. V usage is TRBV6-5 and J usage is TRBJ1-3, with D perhaps matching TRBD1 (6 bases). Germline CDR1 is MNHEY and CDR2 is SVGAGI. The CDR3 totals 14 residues. V was shortened by 6 bases and J by 0 bases, with 9 bases between the two germline ends. The CDR3 region is CASRQGYSGNTIYF. CDR3 coding DNA: TGTGCCAGCAGACAGGGTTACTCTGGAAACACCATATATTTT.

This clone was seen at least ten times. The chain has TRBV29-1 and TRBJ1-2; 8 bases line up with TRBD1. The CDR3 length is 13 residues. V was clipped by 1 base and J by 8 bases; unmatched bases: 6. The germline gives CDR1 SQVTM, CDR2 ANQGSEA. The CDR3 sequence is CSVEVQGDSGYTF. The CDR3 DNA is TGCAGCGTTGAAGTACAGGGGGATTCCGGCTACACCTTC.

This clone was picked up many times. The chain couples TRBV19 to TRBJ2-1; 7 bases agree with TRBD1. J lost 4 bases, V lost 10 bases, and 13 bases had no gene match. Germline CDR1 LNHDA, CDR2 SQIVND (reference sequence). CDR3 size: 15 residues. In nucleotides, the CDR3 is TGTGCCACCTCACCAACAGGGGAACGATACAATGAGCAGTTCTTC. Amino acid sequence: CATSPTGERYNEQFF. Variable domain in full (rest from reference TRBV19 and TRBJ2-1): DGGITQSPKYLFRKEGQNVTLSCEQNLNHDAMYWYRQDPGQGLRLIYYSQIVNDFQKGDIAEGYSVSREKKESFPLTVTSAQKNPTAFYLCATSPTGERYNEQFFGPGTRLTVL.

By share, this clone ranks as medium-sized. V and J are TRBV6-5 and TRBJ2-2; 9 nucleotides line up with TRBD2. Losses at the gene ends were 8 bases for V and 1 base for J; bases not matched to a gene: 5. Per germline, CDR1 MNHEY and CDR2 SVGAGI. The CDR3 is 15 amino acids. Here the CDR3 DNA reads TGTGCCAGCTGGGCGGGAGGGATGAACACCGGGGAGCTGTTTTTT. It translates to CASWAGGMNTGELFF.

In this sample, this clone turned up many times. This sequence joins TRBV4-2 and TRBJ2-7; 7 bases fit TRBD1. Germline loops: CDR1 LGHNA, CDR2 YNFKEQ. With 1 base clipped from V and 1 base from J, the junction kept 10 bases outside the gene matches. The CDR3 has 17 amino acids. The CDR3 sequence is CASSQGLHRGRSYEQYF. The CDR3 coding sequence is TGTGCCAGCAGCCAAGGCTTACACAGGGGAAGATCCTACGAGCAGTACTTC.

This clone was counted a few times. With a much larger clone just one base away, this may be a read error. V and J are TRBV12-5 and TRBJ2-5; 8 nucleotides agree with TRBD2. CDR3 length equals 16 residues. Germline trimming cut 6 bases from V and 11 bases from J; bases unmatched to any gene: 20. Per the germline V gene, CDR1 is LGHNT and CDR2 is FRNRAP. CDR3 amino acids: CASGPPTSATTGEQYF. CDR3 DNA: TGTGCTAGTGGCCCGCCGACTAGCGCAACCACGGGGGAGCAGTACTTC.

This clone occurred many times. This chain joins TRBV9 and TRBJ2-3; D might be TRBD1 (5 bases). CDR1 SGDLS and CDR2 YYNGEE come from the germline V gene. The CDR3 is 15 residues long. Trimming cost V 2 bases and J 7 bases, with 17 bases left between them. The CDR3 loop reads CASSVYTGAEYTQYF. The DNA of the CDR3 is TGTGCCAGCAGCGTTTATACAGGTGCAGAATATACGCAGTATTTT.

This clone was seen many times. The gene calls are TRBV7-2 and TRBJ2-2; D gene unclear. Germline V gene sequence: CDR1 SGHTA, CDR2 FQGNSA. The ends were cut back, 5 bases at V and 5 bases at J, with 15 bases in the middle. The CDR3 sequence is 15 residues long. CDR3: CASSGEQLSTGELFF. CDR3 DNA: TGTGCCAGCAGCGGAGAACAATTATCGACCGGGGAGCTGTTTTTT.

This clone was counted ten times or more. For the CDR3, the DNA is TGCGCCAGCAGCCACGGGGACACTGCCTACGAGCAGTACTTC. Encoded protein: CASSHGDTAYEQYF. This sequence joins TRBV5-1 and TRBJ2-7; maybe TRBD1 (6 bases). Trimming took 4 bases from V and 2 from J, leaving 13 bases between them. The length of the CDR3 is 14 residues. Germline V gene lookup returns CDR1 SGHRS and CDR2 YFSETQ.

This clone was seen a handful of times. The rearrangement links TRBV5-6 to TRBJ2-5; D is perhaps TRBD1 (6 bases). In germline, CDR1 is SGHDT, CDR2 YYEEEE. The CDR3 length is 16 residues. Trimming took 4 bases from V and 2 from J, leaving 18 bases between them. The CDR3 spells CASSATGTRLQETQYF. In DNA form, the CDR3 reads TGTGCCAGCAGCGCAACCGGGACACGTCTTCAAGAGACCCAGTACTTC. Full variable domain (rest looked up from reference TRBV5-6 and TRBJ2-5): DAGVTQSPTHLIKTRGQQVTLRCSPKSGHDTVSWYQQALGQGPQFIFQYYEEEERQRGNFPDRFSGHQFPNYSSELNVNALLLGDSALYLCASSATGTRLQETQYFGPGTRLLVL.

This clone is medium-sized (0.01 to 0.1%) in the sample. The chain carries TRBV2 and TRBJ1-1; D remains unclear. Germline V CDR1 and CDR2: SNHLY, FYNNEI. V shed 6 bases and J shed 5 bases, with 13 bases lying between them. This CDR3 contains 13 residues. The CDR3 region is CASRDRTETEAFF. CDR3 coding DNA: TGTGCCAGCAGGGATCGGACTGAAACTGAAGCTTTCTTT.

In its sample, this clone was seen a few times. The chain links TRBV7-9 to TRBJ2-1; 14 positions match TRBD2. Germline V gives CDR1 SEHNR, CDR2 FQNEAQ (reference sequence). The CDR3 has 16 amino acids. V lost 5 bases and J lost 6; bases outside the gene matches: 6. CDR3 protein: CASSQRLAGGRNEQFF. CDR3 sequence (DNA): TGTGCCAGCAGCCAAAGACTAGCGGGAGGGCGCAATGAGCAGTTCTTC.

The chain combines TRBV19 with TRBJ2-7; D is uncertain. V lost 5 bases, J lost 4 bases, and 9 bases lay in between. The CDR3 contains 12 residues. Germline V CDR1 and CDR2: LNHDA, SQIVND (reference sequence). CDR3 region: CASSQAGYEQYF. CDR3 in DNA: TGTGCCAGTAGTCAGGCCGGTTACGAGCAGTACTTC.

This clone was counted ten times or more. The chain has TRBV7-9 and TRBJ2-3, with D tentatively TRBD2 (6 bases). The CDR3 has 17 amino acids. V was shortened by 3 bases and J by 0 bases, with 16 bases between the two germline ends. Germline V lookup: CDR1 SEHNR, CDR2 FQNEAQ (reference sequence). The CDR3 coding sequence is TGTGCCAGCAGCTTGGGACTGAGCCCGGCAAGCACAGATACGCAGTATTTT. It encodes CASSLGLSPASTDTQYF.

This clone appeared many times. This chain uses TRBV9 with TRBJ2-7; TRBD2 agrees at 7 bases. J was trimmed by 6 bases and V by 0 bases; bases with no gene match: 9. Germline CDR1 reads SGDLS; CDR2 reads YYNGEE. CDR3 length: 15 amino acids. This CDR3 reads CASSVGASGEAEQYF. CDR3 sequence (DNA): TGTGCCAGCAGCGTAGGAGCTAGCGGAGAGGCCGAGCAGTACTTC.

In its sample, this clone ranks as medium-sized. CDR3 in DNA: TGTGCCAGCAGCTCGCTAGCGGGACTCAACACCGGGGAGCTGTTTTTT. It translates to CASSSLAGLNTGELFF. This chain uses TRBV11-1 with TRBJ2-2; TRBD2 matches 9 bases. Per germline, CDR1 SGHAT and CDR2 FQDESV (reference sequence). There are 16 residues in the CDR3. V dropped 4 bases and J dropped 2; count of bases not matched to a gene: 5.

By sample fraction, this clone is medium-sized. Other DNA sequences in the same sample also yield this CDR3. The V and J genes are TRBV25-1 and TRBJ1-3; D may be TRBD1 (5 bases). V was cut by 2 bases and J by 4 bases, with 21 bases left in between. The CDR3 runs 18 residues. In germline, CDR1 is MGHDK, CDR2 SYGVNS. The CDR3 is CASSEPPGRGSSGNTIYF. The CDR3 region has the DNA TGTGCCAGCAGTGAACCTCCGGGCCGGGGGTCTTCGGGAAACACCATATATTTT.

The table lists this clone with many counts. Other DNA sequences from this sample encode an identical CDR3 as well. The chain carries TRBV19 and TRBJ2-2, with D possibly being TRBD1 (5 bases). Trimming pared 4 bases from V and 2 bases from J, leaving 8 bases between. The CDR3 extends over 14 amino acids. Germline V gives CDR1 LNHDA, CDR2 SQIVND (reference sequence). CDR3 in amino acids: CASSKGRNTGELFF. DNA of the CDR3: TGTGCCAGTAGTAAGGGGCGTAACACCGGGGAGCTGTTTTTT.

V is TRBV4-2 and J is TRBJ2-3, with 9 bases fitting TRBD2. The CDR3 totals 17 residues. After removal of 4 bases from V and 4 bases from J, the junction contained 12 bases not matched to a gene. Germline loops: CDR1 LGHNA, CDR2 YNFKEQ. CDR3 in DNA: TGTGCCAGCAGCCTCAGAGGGAGCGGGAGGTTTGCAGATACGCAGTATTTT. Its translation is CASSLRGSGRFADTQYF.

This clone was detected ten times or more. The chain joins TRBV11-2 to TRBJ2-5; 7 nucleotides agree with TRBD1. The germline gives CDR1 SGHAT, CDR2 FQNNGV. This CDR3 spans 15 amino acids. V was clipped by 5 bases and J by 2 bases; unmatched bases: 8. The CDR3 DNA sequence: TGTGCCAGCAGCCAAACAGGGGTCGGGCAAGAGACCCAGTACTTC. This gives the protein CASSQTGVGQETQYF.

This clone has at least ten counts. The identical CDR3 is also encoded by other nucleotide sequences in the sample. This chain uses TRBV4-3 with TRBJ2-5; 13 bases align to TRBD2. Per the germline V gene, CDR1 is LGHNA and CDR2 is YSLEER. After removal of 4 bases from V and 0 bases from J, the junction contained 2 bases not matched to a gene. This CDR3 is 16 amino acids long. CDR3 bases: TGCGCCAGCAGCCCCGGGACTAGCGGGAACCAAGAGACCCAGTACTTC. Amino acid sequence: CASSPGTSGNQETQYF.

This clone was detected many times. The rearrangement links TRBV6-1 to TRBJ2-2; D is perhaps TRBD2 (5 bases). Germline CDR1 is MNHNS and CDR2 is SASEGT. Trimming left V 2 bases short and J 5 bases short, with 12 bases between. The CDR3 runs to 15 residues. CDR3 loop: CASSEKRAGTGELFF. The CDR3 DNA follows: TGTGCCAGCAGTGAAAAGAGGGCTGGGACCGGGGAGCTGTTTTTT.

There are many counts of this clone. The V call is TRBV4-1, the J call TRBJ2-1; TRBD2 matches 8 bases. Germline V gene sequence: CDR1 MGHRA, CDR2 YSYEKL. The CDR3 covers 15 residues. Germline trimming cut 0 bases from V and 2 bases from J; bases unmatched to any gene: 0. Here the CDR3 DNA reads TGCGCCAGCAGCCAAGAGACTAGCGCCTACAATGAGCAGTTCTTC. It yields the protein CASSQETSAYNEQFF.

This clone was recorded at least ten times. This chain joins TRBV28 and TRBJ2-7; 13 bases fit TRBD2. The CDR3 spans 16 residues. V shed 5 bases, J shed 1 base, and the junction held 5 bases outside the gene matches. Germline CDR1 is MDHEN and CDR2 is SYDVKM. The CDR3 DNA reads as TGTGCCAGCAGTACTGGACTAGCGGGAGTTTCCTACGAGCAGTACTTC. Translating it yields CASSTGLAGVSYEQYF.

This clone was detected ten times or more. The V call is TRBV5-5, the J call TRBJ2-7, with 7 bases that match TRBD2. The CDR3 is 14 amino acids. Germline V gives CDR1 SGHKS, CDR2 YYEKEE (reference sequence). The V segment lost 0 bases and the J segment 7 bases; nucleotides outside the gene matches: 7. The CDR3: CASSLGLAEREQYF. CDR3 DNA sequence: TGTGCCAGCAGCTTGGGGCTAGCGGAGCGGGAGCAGTACTTC.